This T cell receptor (beta chain) was found in a study of early T cells in non-severe SARS-CoV-2 infection (dated by TCRdb to 2020 to 2023). In terms of the full investigation: Because TCR sequencing was done on bulk RNA from unsorted whole blood, the alpha and beta chains could not be paired.

Of note for this clonotype: Its cognate antigen has yet to be identified. Per-base qualities were not stored, and no clone one base away is much larger.

This was a case-control study nested in a cohort of healthcare workers in London, UK, who had nasopharyngeal swab PCR tests and blood samples taken every week. Healthcare workers were recruited during the week of the UK lockdown, between 23 and 31 March 2020, and followed weekly for up to roughly 16 weeks. CDR1 SGHAT and CDR2 FQNNGV were looked up in the germline V gene. The cysteine opens and the phenylalanine closes a CDR3 of 13 amino acids. The sequence is cut down to CDR3 DNA, 39 bases in frame from base 1. The junction shows trimming of 4 bases on V and 6 bases on J, and the gene matches do not reach 2 bases of it. The library was generated by 5' RACE. Sequenced using a NextSeq 500. To correct for sequencing error and PCR bias, the TCR library protocol tagged individual cDNA molecules with unique molecular identifiers. TCR alpha and beta chains were both sequenced, and the abundances of alpha and beta sequences in each sample were closely correlated with each other. Per the source publication's procedure: Decombinator V4 was used to annotate the V gene, J gene and CDR3 of the TCR sequences. Expanded TCRs were defined as changing significantly between any two time points under a Poisson model with p below 0.0001. TCR abundances were normalised to the total number of TCRs sequenced per sample and were expressed as counts per million. MAIT TCRs were defined by TRAV1-2 paired with TRAJ12, TRAJ20 or TRAJ33, and iNKT TCRs by TRAV10 paired with TRAJ18. VDJdb, accessed 1 November 2021, was searched for CMV, EBV and SARS-CoV-2 annotated TCRs, excluding TCRs annotated for multiple antigens. TCRdb reworked the public reads: Q25 trimming with fastp, MiXCR clone assembly, productive beta chains retained. Each entry merges the rows of one CDR3 protein and shows their most common DNA and genes. These V and J calls are TCRdb output, not the study's own analysis. For this sample there are under 50,000 distinct CDR3 sequences; about 23% appear just once. The ten largest make up 4.5% to 5% of the sample.

The full study reports these points: VDJdb matching was skewed toward anti-spike CD8 responses and likely underestimated virus-specific expansions by missing private and CD4 specificities.

The sequence was obtained from an adult who was a healthcare worker with PCR-confirmed SARS-CoV-2 infection or an uninfected control (not recorded which). The sample here was whole blood, taken at baseline. This receptor chain uses TRBV11-2 and TRBJ2-1; TRBD1 lines up with 8 middle nucleotides. Read as DNA, the sequence is TGTGCCAGCAGCTCCGGGACAGGCAATGAGCAGTTCTTC. Its protein reads: CASSSGTGNEQFF.